The 16 T cell receptor beta chains below were found in one sample sequenced in a study of CD8+ T cells in alopecia areata (dated by TCRdb to 2016 to 2019). The sample's time point label is to be understood as: baseline before oral tofacitinib. Library prep was done by the immunoSEQ multiplex PCR assay. For TCR sequencing, RNA was extracted from every sample and reverse transcribed into cDNA to serve as template. The immuneACCESS repertoire file appears here via TCRdb, limited to in-frame rearrangements. These files lack a portion of the clones; in checked studies, under half of the deficit traces to unresolved V genes, and the cause of the others is not known. Counted in this sample were under 250,000 clones; 50% to 65% of them appeared once. Of the sample, more than 0.4% falls within the top ten clones. Source: CD4+ T cells sorted from blood, taken at week 0. All receptors come from a human donor with alopecia areata.

The rearrangement links TRBV6-1 to TRBJ2-4; the match to TRBD1 covers 7 bases. Germline V gives CDR1 MNHNS, CDR2 SASEGT. This CDR3 spans 17 amino acids. Trimming removed 3 bases from V and 3 bases from J; junction bases left unmatched: 11. The CDR3 reads CASSDIRTGTFKNIQYF. The CDR3 DNA reads TGTGCCAGCAGTGACATTAGGACAGGAACCTTCAAAAACATTCAGTACTTC.

The V call is TRBV4-2, the J call TRBJ2-6; D gene uncertain. The V end lost 0 bases, the J end lost 0 bases, and 6 bases lay between the germline ends. Germline values: CDR1 LGHNA, CDR2 YNFKEQ. The CDR3 runs 16 residues. The CDR3, as DNA: TGTGCCAGCAGCCAAGAGGCTGTCTCTGGGGCCAACGTCCTGACTTTC. As protein: CASSQEAVSGANVLTF.

The chain employs TRBV13 and TRBJ2-7, with a tentative D call TRBD2 (6 bases). V was pared by 5 bases and J by 3 bases, with 20 bases between. The CDR3 runs 16 residues. The V gene's germline CDR1 is PRHDT and CDR2 FYEKMQ (reference sequence). The CDR3 bases are TGTGCCAGCAGCCTGCGGGTCAGTAGCGGTCGCTACGAGCAGTACTTC. Its translation is CASSLRVSSGRYEQYF.

The V and J genes are TRBV29-1 and TRBJ2-2; TRBD1 agrees at 7 bases. Germline CDR1 SQVTM, CDR2 ANQGSEA. The CDR3 sequence is 13 residues long. The V and J ends lost 6 bases and 7 bases, in that order; junction bases with no gene match: 8. The CDR3 DNA is TGCAGCGTGGGGACAGCGCGCCTCGGGGAGCTGTTTTTT. Translated: CSVGTARLGELFF.

V gene TRBV10-3 combines with J gene TRBJ1-2; 9 bases line up with TRBD1. This CDR3 spans 17 amino acids. Germline V gene data show CDR1 as ENHRY and CDR2 as SYGVKD. The V and J ends lost 0 bases and 4 bases, in that order; junction bases with no gene match: 9. The CDR3 sequence: CAISESPGQGAVYGYTF. The DNA for the CDR3 is TGTGCCATCAGTGAGTCCCCGGGACAGGGAGCTGTCTATGGCTACACCTTC.

The V call is TRBV18, the J call TRBJ1-1, with D uncertain. V lost 4 bases and J lost 1, with 10 bases in between. This CDR3 region has 14 residues. CDR1 and CDR2 from the germline V gene are KGHSH and LQKENI. In DNA, the CDR3 is TGTGCCAGCTCACTGAGACCCTCGAACACTGAAGCTTTCTTT. Translated, it gives CASSLRPSNTEAFF.

V usage is TRBV27 and J usage is TRBJ1-6; weak D call: TRBD1 (5 bases). Trimming cost V 3 bases and J 6 bases, with 12 bases left between them. This CDR3 has 15 residues. CDR1 and CDR2 from the germline V gene are MNHEY and SMNVEV (reference sequence). As DNA, the CDR3 is TGTGCCAGCAGTTTTAGTGCGGGGGGTAATTCACCCCTCCACTTT. Its translation is CASSFSAGGNSPLHF.

Worth noting for this clone: This same CDR3 is encoded by further DNA sequences in the sample. The chain's CDR3 is CAWNRGYNEQFF. In DNA form, the CDR3 reads TGTGCCTGGAATCGTGGTTACAATGAGCAGTTCTTC. The genes are TRBV30 and TRBJ2-1; D is unclear. The CDR3 is 12 residues long. Per germline, CDR1 GTSNPN and CDR2 SVGIG (reference sequence). V lost 4 bases to trimming and J lost 4 bases, with 8 bases between them.

The chain has TRBV19 and TRBJ1-5; no clear D. The ends were cut back, 3 bases at V and 2 bases at J, with 14 bases in the middle. Germline CDR1 is LNHDA and CDR2 is SQIVND (reference sequence). This CDR3 has 16 residues. CDR3 residues: CASSISARSGNQPQHF. For the CDR3, the DNA is TGTGCCAGTAGTATCTCCGCCAGGTCAGGCAATCAGCCCCAGCATTTT.

The chain recombines TRBV21-1 with TRBJ2-1; no DNA check was done on the table's D call, TRBD2. TRBV21-1 is a recognized pseudogene. This CDR3 has 17 residues. Written as DNA, the CDR3 is TGTGCCAGCACCACCCCCTACTGTCGGGGGTCTTACAATGAGCAGTTCTTC. Protein sequence: CASTTPYCRGSYNEQFF.

V usage is TRBV19 and J usage is TRBJ1-1; D is undetermined. V shed 1 base and J shed 1 base, with 7 bases lying between them. Germline V gene data show CDR1 as LNHDA and CDR2 as SQIVND (reference sequence). The CDR3 extends over 14 amino acids. CDR3 sequence: CASSIGQKNTEAFF. CDR3 sequence (DNA): TGTGCCAGTAGTATAGGGCAGAAGAACACTGAAGCTTTCTTT.

The chain employs TRBV4-1 and TRBJ1-1, with TRBD1 identical over 7 bases. Germline lookup yields CDR1 MGHRA and CDR2 YSYEKL. The CDR3 has 13 residues. The ends lost 0 bases at V and 8 bases at J; junction bases unmatched: 3. The chain's CDR3 is CASSQDLTGEAFF. Written as DNA, the CDR3 is TGCGCCAGCAGCCAAGATCTGACAGGGGAAGCTTTCTTT.

The chain uses TRBV7-8 and TRBJ2-7; no firm D call. The CDR3 is 13 amino acids. V was clipped by 0 bases and J by 3 bases, with 6 bases between them. From germline, CDR1 is SGHVS and CDR2 FQNEAQ. CDR3 loop: CASSLAESYEQYF. The CDR3 DNA sequence: TGTGCCAGCAGCTTAGCGGAAAGCTACGAGCAGTACTTC.

The chain links TRBV5-1 to TRBJ2-1, with D perhaps matching TRBD2 (6 bases). The CDR3 loop spans 14 amino acids. Trimming shortened V by 3 bases and J by 4 bases, and 11 bases separated the two germline ends. Germline V lookup: CDR1 SGHRS, CDR2 YFSETQ. In DNA, the CDR3 is TGCGCCAGCAGCTCGGGGGTACTGTACAATGAGCAGTTCTTC. It encodes CASSSGVLYNEQFF.

The chain links TRBV6-5 to TRBJ2-1, with 9 bases identical to TRBD1. V dropped 8 bases and J dropped 7; count of bases not matched to a gene: 3. The CDR3 loop spans 12 amino acids. In germline, CDR1 is MNHEY, CDR2 SVGAGI. The CDR3 nucleotides read TGTGCCAGCGGGGACAGGGTTAATGAGCAGTTCTTC. It specifies CASGDRVNEQFF.

This clone came up a few times. The chain has TRBV4-1 and TRBJ2-7; D gene uncertain. Per germline, CDR1 MGHRA and CDR2 YSYEKL. Between the trimmed V and J ends, which lost 4 bases and 3 bases, there was a span of 10 bases. The CDR3 covers 13 residues. The CDR3 here is CASSPMEHYEQYF. For the CDR3, the DNA is TGCGCCAGCAGCCCCATGGAGCACTACGAGCAGTACTTC.